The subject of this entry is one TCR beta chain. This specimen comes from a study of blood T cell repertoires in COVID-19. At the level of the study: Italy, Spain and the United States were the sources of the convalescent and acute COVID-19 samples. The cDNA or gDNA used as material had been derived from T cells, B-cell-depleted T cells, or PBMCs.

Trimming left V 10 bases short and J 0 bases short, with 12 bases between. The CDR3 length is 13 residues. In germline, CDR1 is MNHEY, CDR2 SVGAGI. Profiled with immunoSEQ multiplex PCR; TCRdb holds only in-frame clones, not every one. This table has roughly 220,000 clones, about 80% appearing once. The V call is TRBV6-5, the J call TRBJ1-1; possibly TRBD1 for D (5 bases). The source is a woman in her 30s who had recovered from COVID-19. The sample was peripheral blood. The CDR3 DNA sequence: TGTGCCATCCGGGGGGGGATGAACACTGAAGCTTTCTTT. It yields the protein CAIRGGMNTEAFF.